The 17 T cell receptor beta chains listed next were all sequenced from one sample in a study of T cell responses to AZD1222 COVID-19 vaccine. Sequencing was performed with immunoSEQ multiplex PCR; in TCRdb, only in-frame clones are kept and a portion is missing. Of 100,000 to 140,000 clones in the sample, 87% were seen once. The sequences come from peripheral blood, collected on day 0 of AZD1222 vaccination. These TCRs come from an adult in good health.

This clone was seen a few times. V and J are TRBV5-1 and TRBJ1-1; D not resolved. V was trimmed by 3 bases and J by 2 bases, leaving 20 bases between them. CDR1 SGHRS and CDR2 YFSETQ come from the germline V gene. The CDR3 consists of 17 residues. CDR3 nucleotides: TGCGCCAGCAGCTACCTAAACCAGGCAGGAGTTAACACTGAAGCTTTCTTT. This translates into CASSYLNQAGVNTEAFF.

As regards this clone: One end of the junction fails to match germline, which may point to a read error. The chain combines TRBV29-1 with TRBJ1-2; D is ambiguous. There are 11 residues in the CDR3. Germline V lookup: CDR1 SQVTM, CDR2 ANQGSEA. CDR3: CSVEQGYDYTF. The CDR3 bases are TGCAGCGTTGAACAAGGCTATGACTACACCTTC.

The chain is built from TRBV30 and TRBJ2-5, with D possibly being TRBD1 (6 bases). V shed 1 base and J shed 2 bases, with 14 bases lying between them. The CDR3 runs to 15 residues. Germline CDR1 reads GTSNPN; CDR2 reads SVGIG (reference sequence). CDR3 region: CAWSALMTGQETQYF. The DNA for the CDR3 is TGTGCCTGGAGTGCCCTGATGACAGGACAAGAGACCCAGTACTTC.

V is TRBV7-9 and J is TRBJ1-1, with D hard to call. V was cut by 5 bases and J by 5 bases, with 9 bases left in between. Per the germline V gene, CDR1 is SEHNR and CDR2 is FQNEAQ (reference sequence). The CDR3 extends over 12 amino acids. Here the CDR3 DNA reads TGTGCCAGCAGCCGCGGGGTGACTGAAGCTTTCTTT. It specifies CASSRGVTEAFF.

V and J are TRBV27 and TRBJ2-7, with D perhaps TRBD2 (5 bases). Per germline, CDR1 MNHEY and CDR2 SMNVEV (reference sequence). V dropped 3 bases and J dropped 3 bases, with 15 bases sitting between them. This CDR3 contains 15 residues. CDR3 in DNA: TGTGCCAGCAGTTTTGCGTCCGGGGTAGGCTACGAGCAGTACTTC. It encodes CASSFASGVGYEQYF.

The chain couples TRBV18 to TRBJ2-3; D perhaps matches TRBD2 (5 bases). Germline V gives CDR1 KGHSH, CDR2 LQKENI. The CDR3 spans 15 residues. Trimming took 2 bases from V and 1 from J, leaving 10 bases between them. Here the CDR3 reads CASSPAPRGTDTQYF. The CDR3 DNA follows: TGTGCCAGCTCACCAGCGCCGCGGGGCACAGATACGCAGTATTTT.

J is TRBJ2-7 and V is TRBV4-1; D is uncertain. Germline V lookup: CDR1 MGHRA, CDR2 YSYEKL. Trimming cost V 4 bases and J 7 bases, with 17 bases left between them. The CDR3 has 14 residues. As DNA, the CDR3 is TGCGCCAGCAGCCCGGGTGGCAGTCCAACGGAGCAGTACTTC. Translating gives CASSPGGSPTEQYF.

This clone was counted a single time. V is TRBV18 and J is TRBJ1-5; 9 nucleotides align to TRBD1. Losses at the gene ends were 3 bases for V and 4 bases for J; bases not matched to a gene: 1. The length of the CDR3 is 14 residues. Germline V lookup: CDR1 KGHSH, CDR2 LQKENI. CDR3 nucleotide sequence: TGTGCCAGCTCACCGGGACAGGGTAATCAGCCCCAGCATTTT. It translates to CASSPGQGNQPQHF.

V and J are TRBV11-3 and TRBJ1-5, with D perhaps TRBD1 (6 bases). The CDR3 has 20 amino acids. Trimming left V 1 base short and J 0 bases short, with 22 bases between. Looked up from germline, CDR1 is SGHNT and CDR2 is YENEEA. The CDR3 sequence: CASSLASEFSGHLSNQPQHF. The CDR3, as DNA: TGTGCCAGCAGCTTAGCGTCGGAATTTTCGGGACACCTTAGCAATCAGCCCCAGCATTTT.

CDR3 nucleotide sequence: TGTGCCAGCAGCTCTGCGGGCGGGAGGATCTACAATGAGCAGTTCTTC. Amino acids: CASSSAGGRIYNEQFF. The chain combines TRBV7-8 with TRBJ2-1, with 8 bases aligning to TRBD2. Germline lookup yields CDR1 SGHVS and CDR2 FQNEAQ. The CDR3 length is 16 residues. The trim removed 4 bases at V and 3 bases at J, leaving 8 bases unmatched.

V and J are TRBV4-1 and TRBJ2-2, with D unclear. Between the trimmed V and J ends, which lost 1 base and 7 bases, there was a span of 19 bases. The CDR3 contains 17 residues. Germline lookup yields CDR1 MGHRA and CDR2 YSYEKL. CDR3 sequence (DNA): TGCGCCAGCAGCCAAGTGCACCTGCCGATTTACGGCGGGGAGCTGTTTTTT. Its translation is CASSQVHLPIYGGELFF.

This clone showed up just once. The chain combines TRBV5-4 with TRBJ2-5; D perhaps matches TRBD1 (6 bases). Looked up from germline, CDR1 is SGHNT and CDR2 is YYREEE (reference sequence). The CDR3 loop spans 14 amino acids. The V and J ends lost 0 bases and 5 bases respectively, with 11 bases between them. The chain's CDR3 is CASSLVGGYETQYF. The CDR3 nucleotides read TGTGCCAGCAGCTTGGTTGGGGGCTATGAGACCCAGTACTTC.

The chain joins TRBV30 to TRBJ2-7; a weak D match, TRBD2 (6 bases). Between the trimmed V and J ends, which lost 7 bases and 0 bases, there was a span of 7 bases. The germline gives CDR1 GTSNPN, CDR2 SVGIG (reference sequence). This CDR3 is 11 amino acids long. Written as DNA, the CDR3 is TGTGCCTTGACTAGCTCCTACGAGCAGTACTTC. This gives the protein CALTSSYEQYF.

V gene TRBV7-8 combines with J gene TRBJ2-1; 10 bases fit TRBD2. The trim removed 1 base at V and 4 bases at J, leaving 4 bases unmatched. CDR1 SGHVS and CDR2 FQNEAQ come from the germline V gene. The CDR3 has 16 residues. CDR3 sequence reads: CASSLVLAGVYNEQFF. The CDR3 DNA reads TGTGCCAGCAGCTTAGTGCTAGCGGGAGTGTACAATGAGCAGTTCTTC.

This CDR3 reads CSLAAYNEQFF. CDR3 sequence (DNA): TGTTCCCTAGCGGCCTACAATGAGCAGTTCTTC. V usage is TRBV30 and J usage is TRBJ2-1; 7 bases line up with TRBD2. The CDR3 length is 11 residues. Germline assignment: CDR1 GTSNPN and CDR2 SVGIG (reference sequence). Drawing the rest from reference TRBV30 and TRBJ2-1, the complete variable domain is SQTIHQWPATLVQPVGSPLSLECTVEGTSNPNLYWYRQAAGRGLQLLFYSVGIGQISSEVPQNLSASRPQDRQFILSSKKLLLSDSGFYLCSLAAYNEQFFGPGTRLTVL.

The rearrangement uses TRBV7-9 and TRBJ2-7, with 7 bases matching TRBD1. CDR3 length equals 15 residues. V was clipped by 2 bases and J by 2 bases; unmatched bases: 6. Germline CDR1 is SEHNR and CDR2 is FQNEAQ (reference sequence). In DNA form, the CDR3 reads TGTGCCAGCAGCTTAAGGACAGGCCCTGCCTACGAGCAGTACTTC. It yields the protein CASSLRTGPAYEQYF.

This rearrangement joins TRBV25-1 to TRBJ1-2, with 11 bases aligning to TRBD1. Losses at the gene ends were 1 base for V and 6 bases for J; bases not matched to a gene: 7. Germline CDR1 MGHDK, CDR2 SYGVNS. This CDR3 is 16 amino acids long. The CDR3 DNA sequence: TGTGCCAGCAGTGAATGGGGACAGGGGGACTGGGATGGCTACACCTTC. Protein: CASSEWGQGDWDGYTF.